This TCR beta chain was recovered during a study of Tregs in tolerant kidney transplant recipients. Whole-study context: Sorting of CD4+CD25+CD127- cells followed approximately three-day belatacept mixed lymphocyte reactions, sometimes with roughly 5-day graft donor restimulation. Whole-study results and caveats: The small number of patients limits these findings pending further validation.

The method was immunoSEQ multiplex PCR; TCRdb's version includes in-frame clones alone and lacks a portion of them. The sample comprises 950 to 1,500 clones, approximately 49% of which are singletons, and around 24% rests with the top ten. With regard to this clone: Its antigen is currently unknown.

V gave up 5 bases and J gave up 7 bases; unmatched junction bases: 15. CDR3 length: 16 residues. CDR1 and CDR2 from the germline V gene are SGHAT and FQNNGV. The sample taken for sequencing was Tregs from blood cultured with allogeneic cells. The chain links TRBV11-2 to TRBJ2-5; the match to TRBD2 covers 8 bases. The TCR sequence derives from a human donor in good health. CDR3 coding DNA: TGTGCCAGCAGCAAACAAACGGGACTAGTATACGTGACCCAGTACTTC. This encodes CASSKQTGLVYVTQYF.